This T cell receptor (beta chain) was captured by sequencing in a study of glioma-infiltrating T cells after dendritic cell vaccination. General study findings and limits: TCR clonality showed no direct relationship with survival. Patients with more pretreatment TILs had longer time to progression and survival.

Trimming left V 3 bases short and J 1 base short, with 9 bases between. Germline V gives CDR1 SGHTA, CDR2 FQGTGA. This CDR3 spans 15 amino acids. Generated by immunoSEQ multiplex PCR, the TCRdb table keeps only in-frame clones and is missing some. The sample shows tens of thousands of clones, about four fifths of them seen only once. Turning to this clone: Its antigen remains unknown.

This TCR derives from a human donor with glioblastoma. The chain employs TRBV7-3 and TRBJ2-2; TRBD1 might be the D (5 bases). Source: blood, taken before dendritic cell vaccination. CDR3 coding DNA: TGTGCCAGCAGCTTGACAGACATGAACACCGGGGAGCTGTTTTTT. Protein: CASSLTDMNTGELFF.